This T cell receptor beta chain was found in a study of T cells in localized non-small cell lung cancer. The trim removed 5 bases at V and 6 bases at J, leaving 10 bases unmatched. Germline CDR1 reads SGHVS; CDR2 reads FNYEAQ. The CDR3 extends over 14 amino acids. The repertoire was sequenced with immunoSEQ multiplex PCR; TCRdb's copy has only in-frame clones and lacks some. The sample records 50,000 to 70,000 clones, about four fifths being singletons. Study-wide results and caveats: It remains possible that heterogeneity exists, since only one tumor region was sequenced. A higher density of T cells in blood coincided with extended overall survival. For the top 100 tumor clones, a median about 57 also appeared in adjacent lung. There was higher T cell clonality in uninvolved adjacent lung than in tumor, and it was highest there.

On this clone: Its antigen is not known.

Sequences were derived from PBMCs, sampled before any cancer treatment. The rearrangement links TRBV7-6 to TRBJ2-7; 7 bases are a match to TRBD1. This sequence originates from a man aged 35-69 years with stage II lung adenocarcinoma. The CDR3 reads CASSPQGSGSEQYF. The CDR3 region has the DNA TGTGCCAGCAGCCCACAGGGGTCGGGCTCCGAGCAGTACTTC. Drawing the rest from reference TRBV7-6 and TRBJ2-7, the complete variable domain is GAGVSQSPRYKVTKRGQDVALRCDPISGHVSLYWYRQALGQGPEFLTYFNYEAQQDKSGLPNDRFSAERPEGSISTLTIQRTEQRDSAMYRCASSPQGSGSEQYFGPGTRLTVT.